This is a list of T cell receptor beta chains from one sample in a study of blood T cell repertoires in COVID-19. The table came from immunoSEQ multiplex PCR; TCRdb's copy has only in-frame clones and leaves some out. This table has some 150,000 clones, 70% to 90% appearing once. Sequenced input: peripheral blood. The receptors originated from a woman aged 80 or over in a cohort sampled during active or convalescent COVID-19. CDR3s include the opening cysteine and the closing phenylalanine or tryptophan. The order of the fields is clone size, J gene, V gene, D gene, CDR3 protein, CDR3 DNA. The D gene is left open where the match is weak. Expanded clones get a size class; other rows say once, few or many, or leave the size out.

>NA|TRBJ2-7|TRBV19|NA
CASSEQGRPHEQYF
TGTGCCAGTAGTGAGCAGGGCCGTCCTCACGAGCAGTACTTC
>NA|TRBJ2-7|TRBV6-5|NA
CASSYSIGGGEQYF
TGTGCCAGCAGTTACTCGATAGGGGGGGGCGAGCAGTACTTC
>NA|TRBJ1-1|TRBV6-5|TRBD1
CASSYQQGSTEAFF
TGTGCCAGCAGTTACCAACAGGGGAGCACTGAAGCTTTCTTT
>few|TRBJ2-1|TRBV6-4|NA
CASSKETAYNEQFF
TGTGCCAGCAGCAAAGAGACTGCATACAATGAGCAGTTCTTC
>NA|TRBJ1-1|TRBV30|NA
CAWADPSGGNTEAFF
TGTGCCTGGGCCGACCCCTCCGGAGGGAACACTGAAGCTTTCTTT
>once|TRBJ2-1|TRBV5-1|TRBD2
CASSYIGLAGVYNEQFF
TGCGCCAGCAGCTATATCGGACTAGCGGGGGTCTACAATGAGCAGTTCTTC
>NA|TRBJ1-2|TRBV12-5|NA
CASGTGSHWSYTF
TGTGCTAGTGGCACCGGGTCCCATTGGAGCTACACCTTC
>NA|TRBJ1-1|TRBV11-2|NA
CASSSPRPFNTGNTEAFF
TGTGCCAGCAGCTCCCCGCGACCCTTTAACACAGGGAACACTGAAGCTTTCTTT
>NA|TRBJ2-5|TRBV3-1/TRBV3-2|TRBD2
CASSPGGLGMETQYF
TGTGCCAGCAGCCCGGGGGGACTAGGAATGGAGACCCAGTACTTC
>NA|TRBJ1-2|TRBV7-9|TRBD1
CASSRQGGNYGYTF
TGTGCCAGCAGCCGACAGGGGGGTAACTATGGCTACACCTTC
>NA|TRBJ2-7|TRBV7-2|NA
CASSLAATGYEQYF
TGTGCCAGCAGCTTAGCAGCGACAGGATATGAGCAGTACTTC
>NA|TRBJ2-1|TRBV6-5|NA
CASSADYNEQFF
TGTGCCAGCAGCGCAGACTACAATGAGCAGTTCTTC
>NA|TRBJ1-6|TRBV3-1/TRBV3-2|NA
CASSQNQYEGSPLHF
TGTGCCAGCAGCCAGAACCAGTATGAGGGTTCACCCCTCCACTTT
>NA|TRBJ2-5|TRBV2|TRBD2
CASSTALAGGLETQYF
TGTGCCAGCAGTACCGCCCTAGCGGGAGGGTTGGAGACCCAGTACTTC
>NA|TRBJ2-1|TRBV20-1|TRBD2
CSASGAGVNSYNEQFF
TGCAGTGCTAGTGGGGCGGGGGTGAACTCCTACAATGAGCAGTTCTTC
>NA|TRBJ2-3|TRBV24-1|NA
CATSGGQSTDTQYF
TGTGCCACCAGCGGAGGCCAAAGCACAGATACGCAGTATTTT
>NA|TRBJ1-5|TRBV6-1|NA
CASSELTGSNQPQHF
TGTGCCAGCAGTGAGCTCACAGGGAGCAATCAGCCCCAGCATTTT
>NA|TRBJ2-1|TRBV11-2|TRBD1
CASSPQQGYNEQFF
TGTGCCAGCAGCCCCCAACAGGGGTACAATGAGCAGTTCTTC
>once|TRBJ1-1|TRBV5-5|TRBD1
CASSLPLGQGHSTEAFF
TGTGCCAGCAGCTTACCTCTGGGACAGGGGCATTCGACTGAAGCTTTCTTT
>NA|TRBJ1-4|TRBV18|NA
CASSPGATNEKLFF
TGTGCCAGCTCACCAGGAGCAACTAATGAAAAACTGTTTTTT
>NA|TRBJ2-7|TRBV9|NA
CASAQGGDNDEQYF
TGTGCCAGCGCCCAAGGGGGGGATAACGACGAGCAGTACTTC
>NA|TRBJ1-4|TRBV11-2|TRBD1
CASSIYGTGTGSEKLFF
TGTGCCAGCAGCATATATGGGACGGGGACAGGGAGTGAAAAACTGTTTTTT
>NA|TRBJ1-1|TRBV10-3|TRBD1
CAISDYRGRPEMDTEAFF
TGTGCCATCAGTGACTACAGGGGGCGCCCCGAGATGGACACTGAAGCTTTCTTT
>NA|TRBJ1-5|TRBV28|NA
CASSLSLPGGDQPQHF
TGTGCCAGCAGTTTATCCCTCCCGGGAGGGGATCAGCCCCAGCATTTT
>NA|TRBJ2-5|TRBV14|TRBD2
CASSQLYSGRGETQYF
TGTGCCAGCAGCCAACTGTATAGCGGGAGAGGGGAGACCCAGTACTTC
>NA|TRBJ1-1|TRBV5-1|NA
CASSVLLRSTEAFF
TGCGCCAGCAGCGTCCTCTTGAGAAGCACTGAAGCTTTCTTT
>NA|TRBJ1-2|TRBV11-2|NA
CASSIQPNYGYTF
TGTGCCAGCAGCATACAGCCGAACTATGGCTACACCTTC
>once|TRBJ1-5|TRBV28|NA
CASSDTGRLNQPQHF
TGTGCCAGCAGTGACACCGGGAGACTTAATCAGCCCCAGCATTTT
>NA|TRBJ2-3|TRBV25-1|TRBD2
CASSGTPGLAALRQYF
TGTGCCAGCAGTGGCACCCCGGGACTAGCGGCATTAAGGCAGTATTTT
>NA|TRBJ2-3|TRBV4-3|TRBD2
CASSQAGGGRGTDTQYF
TGCGCCAGCAGCCAAGCGGGGGGGGGCCGGGGTACAGATACGCAGTATTTT
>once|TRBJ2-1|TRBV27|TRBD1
CASSLSKLRDRGNEQFF
TGTGCCAGCAGTTTATCGAAGTTAAGGGACAGGGGCAATGAGCAGTTCTTC